One and the same sample provided the 4 T cell receptor beta chains below, sequenced in a study of shared clonotypes between healthy human individuals. Here immunoSEQ multiplex PCR was the method, and the copy in TCRdb shows in-frame clones only, minus some. The repertoire holds over a million clones, with 75% to 80% as singletons. Specimen: memory CD4+ T cells from PBMCs. As for subset: CD45RA-negative fraction. All receptors derive from a man between 18 and 35 years old in good health. Some clones in this sample may be carry-over from other donors' samples.

V is TRBV19 and J is TRBJ2-1; 10 positions agree with TRBD2. Germline V CDR1 and CDR2: LNHDA, SQIVND (reference sequence). CDR3 length equals 15 residues. The V segment lost 5 bases and the J segment 5 bases; nucleotides outside the gene matches: 6. In DNA, the CDR3 is TGTGCCAGTAGTGGAACTAGCGGGGCAAACAATGAGCAGTTCTTC. This gives the protein CASSGTSGANNEQFF. The full variable domain, with the rest looked up from reference TRBV19 and TRBJ2-1, is DGGITQSPKYLFRKEGQNVTLSCEQNLNHDAMYWYRQDPGQGLRLIYYSQIVNDFQKGDIAEGYSVSREKKESFPLTVTSAQKNPTAFYLCASSGTSGANNEQFFGPGTRLTVL.

A word on this clone: Other DNA sequences of this sample code for an identical CDR3. The rearrangement uses TRBV6-1 and TRBJ2-1, with 10 bases aligning to TRBD1. This CDR3 comprises 13 residues. V was pared by 6 bases and J by 5 bases, with 1 base of the junction left unmatched. Germline CDR1 is MNHNS and CDR2 is SASEGT. CDR3: CASRTGGHNEQFF. For the CDR3, the DNA is TGTGCCAGCAGGACAGGGGGCCACAATGAGCAGTTCTTC.

This chain connects TRBV28 to TRBJ1-2; TRBD1 matches 10 bases. The CDR3 runs 15 residues. V was clipped by 5 bases and J by 3 bases; unmatched bases: 6. Germline CDR1 is MDHEN and CDR2 is SYDVKM. The CDR3 coding sequence is TGTGCCAGCAGTCAAACCGGGACAGGGGACTATGGCTACACCTTC. It codes for CASSQTGTGDYGYTF.

The rearrangement links TRBV18 to TRBJ1-2; 9 bases are shared with TRBD1. The CDR3 length is 15 residues. CDR1 and CDR2 (germline): KGHSH, LQKENI. Losses at the gene ends were 6 bases for V and 4 bases for J; bases not matched to a gene: 9. The CDR3 DNA sequence: TGTGCCAGCTCGCCAAGTGTGACAGGGGGCTATGGCTACACCTTC. It encodes CASSPSVTGGYGYTF.